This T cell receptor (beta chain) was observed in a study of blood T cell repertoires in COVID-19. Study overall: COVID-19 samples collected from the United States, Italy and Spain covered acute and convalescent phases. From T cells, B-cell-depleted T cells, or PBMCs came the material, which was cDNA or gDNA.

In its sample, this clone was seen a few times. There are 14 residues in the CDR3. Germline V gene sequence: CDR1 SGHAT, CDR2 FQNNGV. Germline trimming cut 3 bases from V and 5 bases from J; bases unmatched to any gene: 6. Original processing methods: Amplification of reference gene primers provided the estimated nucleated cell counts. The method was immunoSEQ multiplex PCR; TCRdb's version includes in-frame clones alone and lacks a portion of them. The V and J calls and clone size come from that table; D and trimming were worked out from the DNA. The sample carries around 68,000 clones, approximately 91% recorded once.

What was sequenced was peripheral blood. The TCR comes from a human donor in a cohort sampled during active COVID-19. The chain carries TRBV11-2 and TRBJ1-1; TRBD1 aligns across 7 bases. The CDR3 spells CASSFRRGKTEAFF. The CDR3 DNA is TGTGCCAGCAGCTTCCGCAGGGGGAAGACTGAAGCTTTCTTT.